Sequencing of this TCR beta chain was carried out in a study of blood T cell repertoires in COVID-19. Study summary: Spain, Italy and the United States supplied samples that represented acute and convalescent COVID-19. T cells, B-cell-depleted T cells, or PBMCs provided the cDNA or gDNA that served as material.

This clone turned up a few times. Authors' analysis steps: For nucleated cells, counts were estimated from reference gene primer amplification. Repertoires were generated with immunoSEQ multiplex PCR, while TCRdb's copy carries only in-frame clones and drops some. The DNA was the basis for D and trimming; V, J and clone size are from that table. The sample contains about 140,000 clones, 84% of which appear only once. This CDR3 comprises 17 residues. V shed 4 bases, J shed 2 bases, and the junction held 11 bases outside the gene matches. The germline V gene encodes CDR1 LGHNA and CDR2 YNFKEQ. Sequencing input: peripheral blood. The chain recombines TRBV4-2 with TRBJ2-1; TRBD2 matches 7 bases. The clonotype originates from a human donor in a cohort sampled during active COVID-19. The CDR3 nucleotides are TGTGCCAGCAGCCGCGAAAGCGGGGCGGCGACCTACAATGAGCAGTTCTTC. Its translation: CASSRESGAATYNEQFF.